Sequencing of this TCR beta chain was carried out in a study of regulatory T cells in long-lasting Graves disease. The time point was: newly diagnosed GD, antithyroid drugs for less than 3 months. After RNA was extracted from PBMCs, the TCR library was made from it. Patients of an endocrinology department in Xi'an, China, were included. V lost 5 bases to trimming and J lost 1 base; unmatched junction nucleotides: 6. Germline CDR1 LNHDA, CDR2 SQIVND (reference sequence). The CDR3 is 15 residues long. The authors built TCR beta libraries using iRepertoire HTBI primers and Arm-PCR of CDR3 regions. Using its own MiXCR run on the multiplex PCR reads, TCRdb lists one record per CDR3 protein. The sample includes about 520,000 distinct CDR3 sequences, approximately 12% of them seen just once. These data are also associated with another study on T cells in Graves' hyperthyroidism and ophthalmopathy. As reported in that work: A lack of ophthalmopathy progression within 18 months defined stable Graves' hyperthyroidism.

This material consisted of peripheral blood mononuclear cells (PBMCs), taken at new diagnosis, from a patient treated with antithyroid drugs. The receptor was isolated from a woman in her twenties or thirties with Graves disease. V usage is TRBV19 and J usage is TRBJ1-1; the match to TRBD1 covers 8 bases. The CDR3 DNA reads TGTGCCAGTAGTGGGAGACAGGGGAGGAACACTGAAGCTTTCTTT. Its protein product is CASSGRQGRNTEAFF.